Listed below are T cell receptor beta chains from one sample, sequenced in a study of cytomegalovirus exposure and HLA in healthy donors. Measured with immunoSEQ multiplex PCR; TCRdb has only the in-frame clones, and not every one. The sample has approximately 110,000 clones; more than 70% are singletons. Sample: PBMCs. Receptors originate from a man aged 45-65 years in good health and CMV-seronegative. Both conserved end residues are part of each CDR3. The D gene is left open where the match is weak. Only some rows state a clone size, as once, few, many or a class for expanded clones.

v_gene,j_gene,d_gene,abundance,CDR3aa,CDR3nt
TRBV27,TRBJ2-1,.,.,CASSPTPTGYNEQFF,TGTGCCAGCAGTCCAACCCCAACAGGGTACAATGAGCAGTTCTTC
TRBV11-2,TRBJ1-5,.,.,CASSREGGNQPQHF,TGTGCCAGCAGCCGGGAGGGAGGTAACCAGCCCCAGCATTTT
TRBV7-2,TRBJ1-5,TRBD1,.,CASSLTPRGTGEQPQHF,TGTGCCAGCAGCTTAACCCCCCGAGGGACAGGGGAGCAGCCCCAGCATTTT
TRBV5-1,TRBJ2-3,TRBD2,once,CASSGSAAGAGYF,TGCGCCAGCAGCGGGAGTGCAGCGGGGGCAGGGTATTTT
TRBV29-1,TRBJ2-3,.,.,CSVEDRGGRVPDTQYF,TGCAGCGTTGAAGATCGAGGGGGTAGAGTCCCAGATACGCAGTATTTT
TRBV7-9,TRBJ1-6,.,.,CSSSCRDNYRPNNSPLHF,TGTTCCAGCAGCTGTCGGGACAACTACCGACCAAATAATTCACCCCTCCACTTT
TRBV11-2,TRBJ2-7,.,.,CASSLVYGSYEQYF,TGTGCCAGCAGCTTAGTATACGGCTCCTACGAGCAGTACTTC
TRBV5-5,TRBJ1-2,.,.,CASSLDRVNYGYTF,TGTGCCAGCAGCTTGGACAGGGTAAACTATGGCTACACCTTC
TRBV7-2,TRBJ2-1,.,.,CASIEDIYNEQFF,TGTGCCAGCATAGAGGACATATACAATGAGCAGTTCTTC
TRBV19,TRBJ2-2,.,.,CASSTPGRKTGELFF,TGTGCCAGTAGTACCCCCGGGAGAAAAACCGGGGAGCTGTTTTTT
TRBV7-2,TRBJ2-5,TRBD1,.,CASSLRQGNYQYF,TGTGCCAGCAGCTTGAGACAGGGAAACTACCAGTACTTC
TRBV5-8,TRBJ2-2,.,once,CASSSPGPANTGELFF,TGTGCCAGCAGCTCTCCAGGGCCCGCGAACACCGGGGAGCTGTTTTTT
TRBV4-3,TRBJ2-7,TRBD2,.,CASSQVGGSYYEQYF,TGCGCCAGCAGCCAAGTGGGGGGGTCTTATTACGAGCAGTACTTC
TRBV5-4,TRBJ2-2,TRBD2,once,CASSPTSPNTGELFF,TGTGCCAGCAGCCCGACTAGCCCGAACACCGGGGAGCTGTTTTTT
TRBV5-1,TRBJ2-3,.,.,CASSGGTGVTDTQYF,TGCGCCAGCAGCGGTGGGACGGGGGTCACAGATACGCAGTATTTT
TRBV5-1,TRBJ2-3,.,.,CASSLDGPGLTDTQYF,TGCGCCAGCAGCTTGGATGGGCCAGGTCTCACAGATACGCAGTATTTT
TRBV30,TRBJ1-2,.,few,CAWTDRVGYTF,TGTGCCTGGACGGACAGAGTTGGCTACACCTTC
TRBV10-1,TRBJ2-3,TRBD2,.,CASMWTGGRTDTQYF,TGCGCCAGCATGTGGACGGGGGGTCGGACAGATACGCAGTATTTT
TRBV19,TRBJ2-2,TRBD1,.,CAIGTGRVLDTGELFF,TGTGCCATCGGGACAGGGCGGGTGTTGGACACCGGGGAGCTGTTTTTT
TRBV5-4,TRBJ2-7,.,.,CASSLEQGSSYEQYF,TGTGCCAGCAGCTTGGAGCAGGGAAGCTCCTACGAGCAGTACTTC
TRBV18,TRBJ2-1,.,.,CASSVSRGSYNEQFF,TGTGCCAGCTCAGTCTCAAGAGGCTCCTACAATGAGCAGTTCTTC
TRBV6-1,TRBJ2-2,TRBD1,.,CASRTGTGLGELFF,TGTGCCAGCAGAACCGGGACAGGGTTAGGGGAGCTGTTTTTT
TRBV18,TRBJ1-3,.,.,CASSPPEGSTGNTIYF,TGTGCCAGCTCACCACCGGAGGGGTCTACCGGAAACACCATATATTTT
TRBV10-2,TRBJ2-7,TRBD1,.,CASRDRVSYEQYF,TGCGCCAGCAGGGACAGGGTTTCCTACGAGCAGTACTTC
TRBV18,TRBJ1-5,TRBD1,.,CASSPGQGPQHF,TGTGCCAGCTCACCCGGACAGGGGCCCCAGCATTTT
TRBV7-3,TRBJ2-7,.,few,CASSLESGYEQYF,TGTGCCAGCAGCTTAGAGTCCGGCTACGAGCAGTACTTC
TRBV4-3,TRBJ2-1,.,.,CASSQEIGRNNEQFF,TGCGCCAGCAGCCAAGAAATTGGGAGAAACAATGAGCAGTTCTTC
TRBV6-5,TRBJ1-1,.,.,CASTPSRGMNTEAFF,TGTGCCAGCACCCCAAGCCGAGGGATGAACACTGAAGCTTTCTTT
TRBV27,TRBJ1-1,.,.,CASSLRGLMNTEAFF,TGTGCCAGCAGTTTACGGGGACTCATGAACACTGAAGCTTTCTTT
TRBV6-5,TRBJ2-1,TRBD2,.,CASSYVLAGGGEQFF,TGTGCCAGCAGTTACGTCCTAGCGGGAGGGGGTGAGCAGTTCTTC
TRBV2,TRBJ2-1,TRBD2,.,CASSFSGRPLGNEQFF,TGTGCCAGCAGTTTTAGCGGGAGACCCCTTGGGAATGAGCAGTTCTTC
TRBV28,TRBJ1-1,TRBD1,.,CASSPQQGDTEAFF,TGTGCCAGCAGTCCTCAACAGGGGGACACTGAAGCTTTCTTT
TRBV10-3,TRBJ1-1,TRBD1,.,CAISVPPGQGARGKSNTEAFF,TGTGCCATCAGTGTTCCTCCGGGACAGGGGGCGCGGGGAAAATCGAACACTGAAGCTTTCTTT
TRBV5-5,TRBJ1-1,.,.,CASSFSGGWAFF,TGTGCCAGCAGCTTCTCGGGGGGGTGGGCTTTCTTT
TRBV5-1,TRBJ1-1,.,.,CVSSLPRGKNEAFF,TGCGTCAGCAGCTTGCCAAGGGGGAAGAATGAAGCTTTCTTT
TRBV6-5,TRBJ2-7,TRBD2,.,CASSHPGGAYEQYF,TGTGCCAGCAGCCACCCGGGGGGGGCCTACGAGCAGTACTTC
TRBV4-3,TRBJ1-1,TRBD1,.,CASSQVGGTGAFF,TGCGCCAGCAGCCAAGTGGGGGGGACAGGGGCTTTCTTT
TRBV28,TRBJ2-3,TRBD2,.,CASSLLSRTSGHTDTQYF,TGTGCCAGCAGTTTACTGTCCCGGACTAGCGGACACACAGATACGCAGTATTTT
TRBV5-1,TRBJ2-3,.,.,CASSLGSSSDTQYF,TGCGCCAGCAGCTTGGGGTCTAGTTCAGATACGCAGTATTTT
TRBV12-5,TRBJ2-2,.,once,CASGYLNTGELFF,TGTGCTAGTGGTTACTTGAACACCGGGGAGCTGTTTTTT
TRBV6-5,TRBJ1-6,TRBD1,.,CASSSGTGSLPLHF,TGTGCCAGCAGTTCGGGGACAGGCTCCTTACCCCTCCACTTT